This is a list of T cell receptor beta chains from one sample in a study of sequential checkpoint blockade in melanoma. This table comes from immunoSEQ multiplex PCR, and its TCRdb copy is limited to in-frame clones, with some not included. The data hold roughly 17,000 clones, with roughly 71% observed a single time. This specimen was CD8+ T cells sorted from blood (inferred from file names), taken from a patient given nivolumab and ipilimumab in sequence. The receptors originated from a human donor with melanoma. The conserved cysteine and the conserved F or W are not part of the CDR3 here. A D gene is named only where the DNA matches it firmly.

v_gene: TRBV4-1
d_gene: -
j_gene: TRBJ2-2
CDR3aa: ASSGGGAGRSTGELF

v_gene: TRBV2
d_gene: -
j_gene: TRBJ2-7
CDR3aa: ASSLGSSSEQY

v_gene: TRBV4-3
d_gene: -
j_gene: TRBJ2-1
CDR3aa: ASSQDDNEQL

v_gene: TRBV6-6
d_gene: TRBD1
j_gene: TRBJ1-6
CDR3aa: ASSGDSSYNSPLH

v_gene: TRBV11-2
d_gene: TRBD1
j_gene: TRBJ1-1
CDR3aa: ASSFWDRSLNTEAF

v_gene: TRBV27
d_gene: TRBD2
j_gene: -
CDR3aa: ASSPSSSGYEQY

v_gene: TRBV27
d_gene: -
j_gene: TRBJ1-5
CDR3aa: ASSPTFGVSNQPQH

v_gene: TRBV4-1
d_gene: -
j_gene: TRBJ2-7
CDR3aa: ASSQDEVGASEQY

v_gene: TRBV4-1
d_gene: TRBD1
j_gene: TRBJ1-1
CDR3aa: ASSQGQGAAEAF

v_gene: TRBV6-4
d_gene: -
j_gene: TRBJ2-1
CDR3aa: ASSAGSYNEQF

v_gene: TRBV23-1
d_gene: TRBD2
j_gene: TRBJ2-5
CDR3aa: ASSQSWRGGMEETQY

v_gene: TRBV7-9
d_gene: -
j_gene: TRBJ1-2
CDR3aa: ASSQPDPGGNYGYT